This TCR beta chain was captured by sequencing in a study of CD4 and CD8 cells across lung adenocarcinoma regions. TCRdb analysed the PCR reads with MiXCR anew, one entry per CDR3 protein. The sample records approximately 3,300 distinct CDR3 sequences, over 45% being singletons. The CDR3 loop spans 13 amino acids. CDR1 is MNHEY, CDR2 SVGAGI, per germline. V lost 2 bases to trimming and J lost 4 bases, with 6 bases between them. The V call is TRBV6-5, the J call TRBJ2-1; a weak D match, TRBD2 (6 bases). The sample taken for sequencing was CD8+ T cells from the center of a lung tumor. The sequence was collected from a male donor with lung adenocarcinoma. The CD4 and CD8 labels of this study may be unreliable. Here the CDR3 reads CASSYAGYNEQFF. Here the CDR3 DNA reads TGTGCCAGCAGTTACGCGGGGTACAATGAGCAGTTCTTC.